Below are 9 T cell receptor beta chains sequenced from a single sample in a study of blood T cell repertoires in COVID-19. The data were produced by immunoSEQ multiplex PCR, yet TCRdb's version contains in-frame clones alone and is incomplete. The sample records roughly 120,000 clones, about 82% being singletons. Sequencing was done on a sample of peripheral blood. The receptors come from a human donor in a cohort sampled during active COVID-19.

The chain combines TRBV11-2 with TRBJ2-7, with TRBD2 as a possible D gene (5 bases). Germline CDR1 and CDR2: SGHAT and FQNNGV. The CDR3 totals 14 residues. Trimming cost V 1 base and J 6 bases, with 13 bases left between them. The CDR3 reads CASSLGLRGTEQYF. The CDR3 DNA reads as TGTGCCAGCAGCTTAGGACTACGAGGTACCGAGCAGTACTTC.

V gene TRBV3-1 (or the pseudogene TRBV3-2) combines with J gene TRBJ2-1; the D gene is possibly TRBD2 (5 bases). This CDR3 spans 13 amino acids. The germline V gene encodes CDR1 LGHDT and CDR2 YNNKEL (reference sequence). V lost 0 bases and J lost 15, with 15 bases in between. The CDR3 region has the DNA TGTGCCAGCAGCCAAGAGTGGAGCGGCCTGGGGTTCTTC. Translated, it gives CASSQEWSGLGFF.

The V call is TRBV2, the J call TRBJ2-5; D is undetermined. With 5 bases removed from V and 1 base from J, the gap between germline ends came to 5 bases. From germline, CDR1 is SNHLY and CDR2 FYNNEI. The CDR3 contains 12 residues. Here the CDR3 reads CASSPRQETQYF. The CDR3 DNA reads as TGTGCCAGCAGTCCGCGCCAAGAGACCCAGTACTTC.

This clone was counted once. Here the CDR3 reads CACSSGETQYF. DNA of the CDR3: TGTGCCTGTTCTAGCGGAGAGACCCAGTACTTC. The chain recombines TRBV30 with TRBJ2-5; 7 bases map to TRBD2. Trimming removed 6 bases from V and 4 bases from J; junction bases left unmatched: 2. The CDR3 has 11 residues. Germline loops: CDR1 GTSNPN, CDR2 SVGIG (reference sequence). The full variable domain, its missing parts supplied by reference TRBV30 and TRBJ2-5, is SQTIHQWPATLVQPVGSPLSLECTVEGTSNPNLYWYRQAAGRGLQLLFYSVGIGQISSEVPQNLSASRPQDRQFILSSKKLLLSDSGFYLCACSSGETQYFGPGTRLLVL.

The V call is TRBV28, the J call TRBJ2-6, with D perhaps matching TRBD1 (6 bases). The CDR3 is 18 residues long. The germline gives CDR1 MDHEN, CDR2 SYDVKM. Trimming cost V 6 bases and J 0 bases, with 18 bases left between them. The CDR3 is CASRRKDRAVSGANVLTF. The CDR3 DNA reads as TGTGCCAGCAGACGAAAGGACAGAGCCGTCTCTGGGGCCAACGTCCTGACTTTC.

V and J are TRBV5-1 and TRBJ2-1, with TRBD2 identical over 9 bases. The CDR3 consists of 21 residues. In germline, CDR1 is SGHRS, CDR2 YFSETQ. J lost 1 base, V lost 0 bases, and 17 bases had no gene match. The CDR3 reads CASSLAELAGELVGSYNEQFF. DNA of the CDR3: TGCGCCAGCAGCTTGGCCGAGTTAGCGGGAGAATTGGTTGGGTCCTACAATGAGCAGTTCTTC.

This chain links TRBV19 with TRBJ2-3, with 11 bases lining up with TRBD1. After removal of 11 bases from V and 6 bases from J, the junction contained 7 bases not matched to a gene. The CDR3 extends over 13 amino acids. Germline CDR1 reads LNHDA; CDR2 reads SQIVND (reference sequence). CDR3 sequence: CAAGQGAYDTQYF. The CDR3 coding sequence is TGTGCCGCCGGACAGGGGGCATATGATACGCAGTATTTT.

The rearrangement joins TRBV2 to TRBJ1-1, with TRBD1 as a possible D gene (6 bases). This CDR3 spans 16 amino acids. CDR1 is SNHLY, CDR2 FYNNEI, per germline. V was shortened by 2 bases and J by 1 base, with 14 bases between the two germline ends. The CDR3 region has the DNA TGTGCCAGCAGTGAACGAGGGGGGGAAACGAACACTGAAGCTTTCTTT. Residues: CASSERGGETNTEAFF.

This chain uses TRBV3-1 (or the pseudogene TRBV3-2) with TRBJ1-5; TRBD1 aligns across 7 bases. Looked up from germline, CDR1 is LGHDT and CDR2 is YNNKEL (reference sequence). This CDR3 comprises 16 residues. V was pared by 4 bases and J by 2 bases, with 8 bases of the junction left unmatched. The CDR3 DNA sequence: TGTGCCAGCAGCCCTTCGGACAGGCCGGGCAATCAGCCCCAGCATTTT. Translation: CASSPSDRPGNQPQHF.